This T cell receptor (beta chain) was sequenced during a study of lymphopenia after photon versus proton radiotherapy. Germline assignment: CDR1 KGHSY and CDR2 FQNENV. CDR3 length equals 16 residues. V gave up 3 bases and J gave up 4 bases, with 19 bases separating them. Clones were read by immunoSEQ multiplex PCR, and TCRdb kept only the in-frame ones, dropping some. Of more than 70,000 clones in the sample, around 83% were seen once. The sequence was collected from a man in his 60s with pancreatic cancer. The material was peripheral blood, obtained from a patient treated with proton-based radiotherapy. The chain carries TRBV16 and TRBJ2-7, with D perhaps TRBD1 or TRBD2 (5 bases each). This CDR3 reads CASSHRPYRDGYEQYF. The CDR3 DNA is TGTGCCAGCAGCCATCGTCCCTATCGGGACGGGTACGAGCAGTACTTC.